The clone carrying this T cell receptor (beta chain) was counted ten times or more. Its antigen is as yet unknown. TCRdb passed the reads through MiXCR, listing each CDR3 protein once. The table records roughly 500,000 distinct CDR3 sequences, more than 40% of them present only once. This CDR3 is built from 14 residues. Germline-derived CDR1 and CDR2 are MNHNS and SASEGT. The V gene lost 4 bases and the J gene lost 0 bases, with 4 bases spanning the gap. This sample stems from a study of T cell repertoires in cytomegalovirus infection. Sequences were derived from cultured PBMCs, sampled from culture after CMV antigen stimulation. The sequence came from a human donor in good health (CMV status not recorded). Some clones in this sample may be carry-over from other donors' samples. The rearrangement links TRBV6-1 to TRBJ1-6; D uncertain. CDR3 DNA: TGTGCCAGCAGTGGCGGCTCCTATAATTCACCCCTCCACTTT. Protein: CASSGGSYNSPLHF.